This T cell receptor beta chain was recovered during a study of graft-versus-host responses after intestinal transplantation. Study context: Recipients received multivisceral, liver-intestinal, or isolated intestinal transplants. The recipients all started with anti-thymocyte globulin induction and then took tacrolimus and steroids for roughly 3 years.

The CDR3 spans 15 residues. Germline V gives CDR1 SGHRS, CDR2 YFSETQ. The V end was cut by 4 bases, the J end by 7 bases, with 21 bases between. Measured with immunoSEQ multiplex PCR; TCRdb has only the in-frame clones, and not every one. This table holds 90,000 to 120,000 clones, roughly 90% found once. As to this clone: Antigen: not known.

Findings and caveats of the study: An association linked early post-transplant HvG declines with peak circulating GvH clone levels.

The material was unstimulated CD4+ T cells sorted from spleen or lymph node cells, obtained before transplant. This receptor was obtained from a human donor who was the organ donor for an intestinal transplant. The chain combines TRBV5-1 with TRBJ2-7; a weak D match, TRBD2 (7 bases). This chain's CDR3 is CASSLPRGAPTEQYF. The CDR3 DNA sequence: TGCGCCAGCAGCCTCCCCCGGGGGGCGCCTACAGAGCAGTACTTC.